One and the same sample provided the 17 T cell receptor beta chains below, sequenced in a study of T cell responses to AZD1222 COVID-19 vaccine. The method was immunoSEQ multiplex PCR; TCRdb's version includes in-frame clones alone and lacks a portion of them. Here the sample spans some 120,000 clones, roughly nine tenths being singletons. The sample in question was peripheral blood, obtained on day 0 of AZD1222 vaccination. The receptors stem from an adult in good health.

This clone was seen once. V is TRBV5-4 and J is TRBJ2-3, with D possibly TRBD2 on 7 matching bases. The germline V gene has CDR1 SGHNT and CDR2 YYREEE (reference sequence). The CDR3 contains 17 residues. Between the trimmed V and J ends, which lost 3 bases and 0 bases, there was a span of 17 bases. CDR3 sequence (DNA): TGTGCCAGCAGCTCTGGGGGGGCGGGGGCTAGCACAGATACGCAGTATTTT. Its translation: CASSSGGAGASTDTQYF.

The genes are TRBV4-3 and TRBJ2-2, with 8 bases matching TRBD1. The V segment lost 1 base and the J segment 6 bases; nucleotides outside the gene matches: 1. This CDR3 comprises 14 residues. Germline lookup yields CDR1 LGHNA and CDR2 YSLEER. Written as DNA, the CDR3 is TGCGCCAGCAGCCAAGCGGACAGGGCCGGGGAGCTGTTTTTT. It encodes CASSQADRAGELFF.

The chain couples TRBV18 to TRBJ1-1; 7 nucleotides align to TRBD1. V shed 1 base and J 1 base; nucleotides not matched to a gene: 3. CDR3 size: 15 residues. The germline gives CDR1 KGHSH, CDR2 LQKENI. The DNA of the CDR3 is TGTGCCAGCTCACCACGTCGGGACAGGAACACTGAAGCTTTCTTT. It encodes CASSPRRDRNTEAFF.

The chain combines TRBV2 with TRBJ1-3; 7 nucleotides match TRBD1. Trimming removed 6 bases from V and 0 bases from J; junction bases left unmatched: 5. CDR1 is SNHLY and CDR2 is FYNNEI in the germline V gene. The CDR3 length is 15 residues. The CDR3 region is CASSSGQSSGNTIYF. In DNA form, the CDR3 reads TGTGCCAGCAGCTCGGGACAGAGCTCTGGAAACACCATATATTTT.

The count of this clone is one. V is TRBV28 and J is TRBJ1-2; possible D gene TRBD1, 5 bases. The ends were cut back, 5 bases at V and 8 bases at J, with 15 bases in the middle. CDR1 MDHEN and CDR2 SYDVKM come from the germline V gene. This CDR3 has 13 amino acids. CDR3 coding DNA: TGTGCCAGCAGTCCCGGGACCCGGCGGGGCTACACCTTC. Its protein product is CASSPGTRRGYTF.

The CDR3 DNA sequence: TGTGCCACTACAAGTCGGCGGGGATCGTCCTACGAGCAGTACTTC. It codes for CATTSRRGSSYEQYF. The V call is TRBV28, the J call TRBJ2-7; TRBD2 might be the D (6 bases). The V end lost 10 bases, the J end lost 1 base, and 20 bases lay between the germline ends. The CDR3 is 15 amino acids. Germline CDR1 is MDHEN and CDR2 is SYDVKM.

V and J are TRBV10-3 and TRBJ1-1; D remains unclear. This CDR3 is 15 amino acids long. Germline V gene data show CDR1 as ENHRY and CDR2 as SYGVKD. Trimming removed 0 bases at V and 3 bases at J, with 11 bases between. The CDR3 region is CAISESRLWDTEAFF. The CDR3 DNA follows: TGTGCCATCAGTGAGTCGCGGCTCTGGGACACTGAAGCTTTCTTT.

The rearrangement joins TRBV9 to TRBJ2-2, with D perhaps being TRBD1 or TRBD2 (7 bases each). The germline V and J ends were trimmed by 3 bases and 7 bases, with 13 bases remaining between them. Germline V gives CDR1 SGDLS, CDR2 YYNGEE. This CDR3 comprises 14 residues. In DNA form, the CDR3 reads TGTGCCAGCAGCGCCCAGGGGGGGATCGGGGAGCTGTTTTTT. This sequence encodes CASSAQGGIGELFF.

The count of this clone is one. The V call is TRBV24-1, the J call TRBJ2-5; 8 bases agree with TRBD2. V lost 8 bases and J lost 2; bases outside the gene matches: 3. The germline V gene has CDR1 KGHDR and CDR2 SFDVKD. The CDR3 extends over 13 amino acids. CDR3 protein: CATTLAGQETQYF. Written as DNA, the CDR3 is TGTGCCACCACGCTAGCGGGTCAAGAGACCCAGTACTTC.

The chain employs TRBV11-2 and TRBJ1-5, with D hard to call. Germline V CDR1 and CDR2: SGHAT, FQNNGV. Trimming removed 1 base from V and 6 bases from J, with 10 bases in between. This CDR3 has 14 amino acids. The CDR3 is CASSLGVGGQPQHF. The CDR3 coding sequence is TGTGCCAGCAGCTTAGGGGTCGGAGGTCAGCCCCAGCATTTT.

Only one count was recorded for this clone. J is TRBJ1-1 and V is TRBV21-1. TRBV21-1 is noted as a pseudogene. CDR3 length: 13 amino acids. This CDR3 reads CASSKVLERGLVF. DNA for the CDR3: TGTGCCAGCAGCAAAGTATTGGAGAGGGGTTTAGTCTTT.

The CDR3 loop reads CASSTQGRDGNTIYF. CDR3 in DNA: TGTGCCAGCAGTACCCAGGGGAGGGATGGAAACACCATATATTTT. This chain connects TRBV6-5 to TRBJ1-3; perhaps TRBD1 as D (6 bases). The CDR3 is made up of 15 amino acids. V was clipped by 5 bases and J by 3 bases, with 14 bases between them. Germline V gene lookup returns CDR1 MNHEY and CDR2 SVGAGI.

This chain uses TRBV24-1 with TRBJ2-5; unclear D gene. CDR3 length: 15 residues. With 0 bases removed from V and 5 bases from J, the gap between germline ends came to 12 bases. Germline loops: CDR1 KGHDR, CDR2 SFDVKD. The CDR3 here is CATSDLQVGSETQYF. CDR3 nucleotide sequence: TGTGCCACCAGTGATTTGCAGGTCGGGTCGGAGACCCAGTACTTC.

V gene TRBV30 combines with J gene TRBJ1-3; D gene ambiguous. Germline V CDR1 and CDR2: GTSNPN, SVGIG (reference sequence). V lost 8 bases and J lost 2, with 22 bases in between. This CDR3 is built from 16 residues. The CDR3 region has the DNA TGTGCCGGCAGTTGGCCTACGCGAAAGGCTGGAAACACCATATATTTT. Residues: CAGSWPTRKAGNTIYF.

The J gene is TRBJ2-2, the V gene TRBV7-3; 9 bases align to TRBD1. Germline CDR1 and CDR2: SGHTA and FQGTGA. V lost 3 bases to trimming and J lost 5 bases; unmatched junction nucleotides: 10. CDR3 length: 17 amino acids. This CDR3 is CASSFIQWTGETGELFF. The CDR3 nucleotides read TGTGCCAGCAGCTTTATCCAATGGACAGGGGAAACCGGGGAGCTGTTTTTT.

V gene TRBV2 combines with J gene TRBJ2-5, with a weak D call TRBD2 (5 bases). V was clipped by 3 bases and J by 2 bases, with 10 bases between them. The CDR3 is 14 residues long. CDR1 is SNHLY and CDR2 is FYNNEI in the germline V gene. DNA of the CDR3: TGTGCCAGCAGTGAGGAGGCAACACAAGAGACCCAGTACTTC. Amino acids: CASSEEATQETQYF.

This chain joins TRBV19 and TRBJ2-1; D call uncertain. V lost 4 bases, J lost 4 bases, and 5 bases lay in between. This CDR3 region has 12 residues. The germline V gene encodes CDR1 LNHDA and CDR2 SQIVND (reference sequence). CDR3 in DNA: TGTGCCAGTAGTAGCGGATACAATGAGCAGTTCTTC. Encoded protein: CASSSGYNEQFF.